A selection of T cell receptor beta chains follows, all from one sample in a study of blood T cell repertoires in COVID-19. The data were produced by immunoSEQ multiplex PCR, yet TCRdb's version contains in-frame clones alone and is incomplete. The sample shows approximately 230,000 clones, about 91% of them seen only once. The sequenced sample consisted of peripheral blood. These receptors were taken from a woman under 40 with COVID-19, enrolled during active disease. Each CDR3 is given with its conserved first and last residue. The D gene is left open where the match is weak.

d_gene: NA; v_gene: TRBV7-9; len: 16; CDR3aa: CASSTRRETIQNTIYF
d_gene: TRBD1; v_gene: TRBV13; len: 15; CDR3aa: CASSRRTGTAYEQYF
d_gene: NA; v_gene: TRBV28; len: 14; CDR3aa: CASNFNPRPDTQYF
d_gene: TRBD1; v_gene: TRBV2; len: 15; CDR3aa: CASSGGQGRPYEQYF
d_gene: NA; v_gene: TRBV11-2; len: 18; CDR3aa: CASSPGHRVYSGANVLTF
d_gene: TRBD1; v_gene: TRBV19; len: 16; CDR3aa: CASSMKSPTGAGGYTF
d_gene: TRBD1; v_gene: TRBV18; len: 17; CDR3aa: CASSPRTGAISGNTIYF
d_gene: TRBD1; v_gene: TRBV29-1; len: 11; CDR3aa: CSVLTGYEQYF
d_gene: NA; v_gene: TRBV7-9; len: 12; CDR3aa: CASSPQRNEQFF
d_gene: NA; v_gene: TRBV4-1; len: 15; CDR3aa: CASSDIGHRGNTIYF
d_gene: NA; v_gene: TRBV11-1; len: 14; CDR3aa: CASSRGRGNSPLHF
d_gene: TRBD2; v_gene: TRBV3-1/TRBV3-2; len: 15; CDR3aa: CASSRGTRNYNEQFF
d_gene: NA; v_gene: TRBV12-3/TRBV12-4; len: 13; CDR3aa: CASSLGQTDTQYF
d_gene: TRBD2; v_gene: TRBV28; len: 14; CDR3aa: CASRSGGAKNIQYF
d_gene: TRBD2; v_gene: TRBV4-1; len: 15; CDR3aa: CASSPKSRENGELFF
d_gene: NA; v_gene: TRBV29-1; len: 12; CDR3aa: CSVVGVGETQYF